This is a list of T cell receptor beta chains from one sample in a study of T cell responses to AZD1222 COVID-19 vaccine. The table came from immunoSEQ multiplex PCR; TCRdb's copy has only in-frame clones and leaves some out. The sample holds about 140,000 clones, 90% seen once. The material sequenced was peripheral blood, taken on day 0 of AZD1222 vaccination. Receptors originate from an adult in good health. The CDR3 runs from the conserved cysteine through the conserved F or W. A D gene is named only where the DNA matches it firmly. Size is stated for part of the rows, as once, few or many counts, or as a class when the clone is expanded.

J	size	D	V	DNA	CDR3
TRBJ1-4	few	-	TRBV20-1	TGCAGTGCCCCTCGTGTCGAAAAACTGTTTTTT	CSAPRVEKLFF
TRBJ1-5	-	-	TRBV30	TGTGCCTGGAGCCGGGCGGGTCAATCTTGGGGGCAGCCCCAGCATTTT	CAWSRAGQSWGQPQHF
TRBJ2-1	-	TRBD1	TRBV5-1	TGCGCCAGCAGCTGGAAAACAGGGGTAACCCACAATGAGCAGTTCTTC	CASSWKTGVTHNEQFF
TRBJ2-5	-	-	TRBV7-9	TGTGCCAGCAGCCAGGCGGCGGGTGGGGAGACCCAGTACTTC	CASSQAAGGETQYF
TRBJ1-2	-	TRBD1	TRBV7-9	TGTGCCAGCAGCGAAAGGGACAGATACTATGGCTACACCTTC	CASSERDRYYGYTF
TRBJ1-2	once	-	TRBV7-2	TGTGCCAGCAGCCCAAACAGGGTCTATGGCTACACCTTC	CASSPNRVYGYTF
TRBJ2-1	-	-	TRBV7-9	TGTGCCAGCAGCGAGCCACAATTTATCCCCTCCTACAATGAGCAGTTCTTC	CASSEPQFIPSYNEQFF
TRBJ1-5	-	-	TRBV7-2	TGTGCCAGCAGCTTAAAGGGAGGCAATCAGCCCCAGCATTTT	CASSLKGGNQPQHF
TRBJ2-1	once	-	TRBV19	TGTGCCAGTAGTGCAGACAGTTCCTACAATGAGCAGTTCTTC	CASSADSSYNEQFF
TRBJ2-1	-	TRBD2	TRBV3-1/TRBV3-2	TGTGCCAGCAGTATTATAGCGGGGGTACGCAATGAGCAGTTCTTC	CASSIIAGVRNEQFF
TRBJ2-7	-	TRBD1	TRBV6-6	TGTGCCAGCAGCCCACCCGGGACAGGGGCCTACGAGCAGTACTTC	CASSPPGTGAYEQYF
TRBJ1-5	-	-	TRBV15	TGTGCCACCAGCAGAGATCGGAGGGGTCCCAATCAGCCCCAGCATTTT	CATSRDRRGPNQPQHF
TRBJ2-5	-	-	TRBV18	TGTGCCAGCTCACCTCGGGGGCGGGAGACCCAGTACTTC	CASSPRGRETQYF
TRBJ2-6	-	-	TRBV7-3	TGTGCCAGCAGCTTAGGTGGGAGCTCTGGGGCCAACGTCCTGACTTTC	CASSLGGSSGANVLTF
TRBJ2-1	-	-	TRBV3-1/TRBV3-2	TGTGCCAGCAGCCCACCTACGGACGGGTCCTACAATGAGCAGTTCTTC	CASSPPTDGSYNEQFF
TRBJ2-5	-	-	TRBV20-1	TGCAGTGCTAGTAGGACAGCCCAAGAGACCCAGTACTTC	CSASRTAQETQYF
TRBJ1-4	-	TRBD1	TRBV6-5	TGTGCCAGCAGATACACGCAGGGGGACGAAAAACTGTTTTTT	CASRYTQGDEKLFF
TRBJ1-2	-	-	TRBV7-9	TGTGCCAGCAGCTTAGCGCCACTGGGAAACTATGGCTACACCTTC	CASSLAPLGNYGYTF
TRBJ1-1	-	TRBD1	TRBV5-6	TGTGCCAGCAGCTTGGCCGACAGGGGCCTGGGCACTGAAGCTTTCTTT	CASSLADRGLGTEAFF
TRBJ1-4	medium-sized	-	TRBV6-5	TGTGCCAGCAGTTATGGTTGGGGATCCGGGGGTCCCAATTTGTTTTTT	CASSYGWGSGGPNLFF
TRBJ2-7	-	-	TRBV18	TGTGCCAGCTCACCAGGGCAGGGGGGTCTCTACGAGCAGTACTTC	CASSPGQGGLYEQYF
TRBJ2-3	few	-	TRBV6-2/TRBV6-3	TGTGCCAGCAGTTACCCGACTATTCTCAGAAGCACAGATACGCAGTATTTT	CASSYPTILRSTDTQYF
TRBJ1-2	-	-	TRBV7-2	TGTGCCAGCAGCTTAGCCGGGCCTCTAAAGTCCGGGTACACCTTC	CASSLAGPLKSGYTF
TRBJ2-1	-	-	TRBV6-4	TGTGCCAGCAGTGAGCAGGGCGGGCCGCGGTCTGAGCAGTTCTTC	CASSEQGGPRSEQFF
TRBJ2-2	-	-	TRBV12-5	TGTGCTAGTGGTTTGGTAGTGGGGTCGAACACCGGGGAGCTGTTTTTT	CASGLVVGSNTGELFF
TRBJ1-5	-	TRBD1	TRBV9	TGTGCCAGCAGCGCGGGACAGGGGGCACTCAATCAGCCCCAGCATTTT	CASSAGQGALNQPQHF
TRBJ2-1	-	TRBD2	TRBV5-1	TGCGCCAGCAGCTTGGAGGCTAGCGGGAGGGGGAAAAATGAGCAGTTCTTC	CASSLEASGRGKNEQFF
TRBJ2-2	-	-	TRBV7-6	TGTGCCAGCAGCCTCAGCTCCGTGAACACCGGGGAGCTGTTTTTT	CASSLSSVNTGELFF
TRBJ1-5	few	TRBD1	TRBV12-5	TGTGCTAGTGGTTTGGTTGCGACAGGGGGCAATCAGCCCCAGCATTTT	CASGLVATGGNQPQHF
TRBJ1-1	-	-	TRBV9	TGTGCCAGCAGCGTAGAGGGGCGGTCGAACACTGAAGCTTTCTTT	CASSVEGRSNTEAFF
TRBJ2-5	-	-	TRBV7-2	TGTGCCAGCAGCGTACTCCAAGAGACCCAGTACTTC	CASSVLQETQYF
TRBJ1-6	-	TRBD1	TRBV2	TGTGCCAGCAGTGAAGACGGGACAGGTTATAATTCACCCCTCCACTTT	CASSEDGTGYNSPLHF
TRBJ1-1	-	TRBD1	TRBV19	TGTGCCAGTAGTCGAGACAGGGCGGCCACTGAAGCTTTCTTT	CASSRDRAATEAFF
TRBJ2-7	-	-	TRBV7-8	TGTGCCAGCAGCTCGGAAATTTGGGGCGAGCAGTACTTC	CASSSEIWGEQYF
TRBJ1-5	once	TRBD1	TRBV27	TGTGCCAGCAGAAGGACAGGGGGCAAGGTGTACAATCAGCCCCAGCATTTT	CASRRTGGKVYNQPQHF
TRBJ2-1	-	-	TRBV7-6	TGTGCCAGCAGCTTAGGCGTTGGCGGGCCTAGCTCCTACAATGAGCAGTTCTTC	CASSLGVGGPSSYNEQFF
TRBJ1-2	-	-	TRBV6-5	TGTGCCAGCAGTTACTCGGGGGGAGGAGGCTACACCTTC	CASSYSGGGGYTF
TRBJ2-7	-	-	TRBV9	TGTGCCAGCAGCGTCCTTCACGGCGAGCAGTACTTC	CASSVLHGEQYF
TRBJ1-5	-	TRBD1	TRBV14	TGTGCCAGCAGCCCGCGATCCGGGACAGGGAATCAGCCCCAGCATTTT	CASSPRSGTGNQPQHF
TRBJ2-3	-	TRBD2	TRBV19	TGTGCCAGTAGTATTGGCGGGGGGGCGACAGATACGCAGTATTTT	CASSIGGGATDTQYF
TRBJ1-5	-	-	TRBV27	TGTGCCAGCAGTTTATCCTCAGGGCTTCCCCCAAGTCAGCCCCAGCATTTT	CASSLSSGLPPSQPQHF